Below, one TCR beta chain is given with its context. Its specificity is unknown. The CDR3 extends 3 residues past the end of the read, so its final part is completed from the germline J gene. The sample is drawn from a study of T cells in women clearing cervical HPV infection. Study-level results: Each sample's T-cell count was unknown, possibly confounding richness.

Sequenced by immunoSEQ multiplex PCR; TCRdb stores in-frame clones only, minus some. This sample's clone table lists about 46,000 clones. Each participant carried one incident cervical HPV16 infection only. The V segment lost 0 bases and the J segment 1 base; nucleotides outside the gene matches: 7. There are 18 residues in the CDR3. Looked up from germline, CDR1 is SGHRS and CDR2 is YFSETQ. The sequenced sample was blood buffy coat. The receptor's source is a woman between 18 and 69 years old with a cervical HPV16 infection that either progressed to CIN3+ or cleared (not recorded which). This chain uses TRBV5-1 with TRBJ2-4; the match to TRBD2 covers 10 bases. CDR3 DNA (partial): TGCGCCAGCAGCTTGGAGGCTAGCGGGGGTGTGGCCAAAAACATT. Translating gives CASSLEASGGVAKNI. In full, the CDR3 is CASSLEASGGVAKNIQYF.